This TCR beta chain was observed in a study of T-cell memory formation after mild COVID-19. The CDR3 totals 15 residues. The ends lost 5 bases at V and 6 bases at J; junction bases unmatched: 12. The germline gives CDR1 MNHEY, CDR2 SMNVEV (reference sequence). TCRdb recomputed calls from the 5' RACE reads with MiXCR, one row per CDR3 protein. The sample lists over 150,000 distinct CDR3 sequences; 20% to 25% were seen once. The receptor was isolated from an adult woman who had mild COVID-19 (a few samples of this study predate the infection). Cell type and time point are not known. This rearrangement joins TRBV27 to TRBJ2-7, with 8 bases aligning to TRBD2. The sequenced sample consisted of PBMCs or a T cell subset sorted from them (not recorded which). The CDR3 sequence is CASSPPGAGGGEQYF. CDR3 coding DNA: TGTGCCAGCAGTCCGCCTGGGGCGGGAGGTGGCGAGCAGTACTTC.